This entry features one T cell receptor (beta chain) sequence. Germline loops: CDR1 LGHNA, CDR2 YNFKEQ. This CDR3 region has 17 residues. V lost 1 base and J lost 0, with 15 bases in between. This sample was included in a study of TIL therapy for anti-PD-1-resistant metastatic lung cancer. The sample's time point: pre-treatment sample, taken before nivolumab and TIL therapy. This was the immunoSEQ v3 assay. Some clones are missing from TCRdb's copy, which holds only in-frame ones; the method was immunoSEQ multiplex PCR. Among about 36,000 clones listed, around four fifths were seen once. This chain uses TRBV4-2 with TRBJ1-1; D perhaps matches TRBD1 (6 bases). The receptor's source is a person aged 25 to 85 with non-small cell lung cancer. Sequences were derived from blood, sampled at baseline. The CDR3, as DNA: TGTGCCAGCAGCCAAGGGTCGGGGGGCGCGGTGAACACTGAAGCTTTCTTT. It translates to CASSQGSGGAVNTEAFF.